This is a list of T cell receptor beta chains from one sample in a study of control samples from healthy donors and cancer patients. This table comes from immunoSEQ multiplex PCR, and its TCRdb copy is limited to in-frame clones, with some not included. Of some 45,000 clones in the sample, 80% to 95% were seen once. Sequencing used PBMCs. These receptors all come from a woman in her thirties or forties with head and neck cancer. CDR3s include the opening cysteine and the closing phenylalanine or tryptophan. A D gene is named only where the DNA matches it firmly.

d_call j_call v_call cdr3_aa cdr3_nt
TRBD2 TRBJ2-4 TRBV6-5 CASWLAGGQNIQYF TGTGCCAGCTGGCTAGCGGGAGGGCAAAACATTCAGTACTTC
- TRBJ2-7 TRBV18 CASSGITYEQYF TGTGCCAGCTCCGGGATTACCTACGAGCAGTACTTC
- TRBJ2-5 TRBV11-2 CASSKEGVSGWQETQYF TGTGCCAGCAGCAAAGAGGGCGTCAGCGGTTGGCAAGAGACCCAGTACTTC
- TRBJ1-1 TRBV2 CASSGRINTEAFF TGTGCCAGCAGTGGACGGATAAACACTGAAGCTTTCTTT
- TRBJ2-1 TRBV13 CASSLAGPNEQFF TGTGCCAGCAGCTTGGCTGGCCCCAATGAGCAGTTCTTC
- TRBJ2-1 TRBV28 CASSLEVEQFF TGTGCCAGCAGTTTGGAGGTAGAGCAGTTCTTC
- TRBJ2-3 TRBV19 CASRDRAIGVDTQYF TGTGCCAGTAGAGACCGAGCCATAGGTGTAGATACGCAGTATTTT
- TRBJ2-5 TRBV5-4 CASSSRRGETQYF TGTGCCAGCAGCTCCCGCCGCGGGGAGACCCAGTACTTC
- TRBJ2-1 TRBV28 CASRRPRFSYNEQFF TGTGCCAGCAGGCGTCCTAGGTTCTCCTACAATGAGCAGTTCTTC
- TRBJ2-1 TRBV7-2 CASSLTSNYLDEQFF TGTGCCAGCAGCCTCACTAGCAATTACCTAGATGAGCAGTTCTTC
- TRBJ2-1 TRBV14 CASSQTWDPGFEQFF TGTGCCAGCAGCCAAACCTGGGACCCCGGTTTCGAGCAGTTCTTC
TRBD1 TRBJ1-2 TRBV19 CASTPGTGKKSANYGYTF TGTGCCAGTACCCCCGGGACAGGGAAGAAGTCGGCAAACTATGGCTACACCTTC
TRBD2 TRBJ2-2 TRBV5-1 CASSPPGLAGATGELFF TGCGCCAGCAGCCCTCCAGGACTAGCGGGAGCGACCGGGGAGCTGTTTTTT
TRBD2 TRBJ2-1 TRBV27 CASSLFDGTSGRGNEQFF TGTGCCAGCAGTTTATTCGACGGGACTAGCGGGAGGGGCAATGAGCAGTTCTTC
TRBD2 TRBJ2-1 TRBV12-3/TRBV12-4 CASRYSGSDEQFF TGTGCCAGCAGGTACAGCGGGAGTGATGAGCAGTTCTTC
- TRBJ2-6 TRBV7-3 CASSWIGGGSGANVLTF TGTGCCAGCAGCTGGATCGGAGGGGGCTCTGGGGCCAACGTCCTGACTTTC
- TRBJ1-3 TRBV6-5 CASSIRTGNTIYF TGTGCCAGCAGTATTAGGACTGGAAACACCATATATTTT
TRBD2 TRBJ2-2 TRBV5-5 CASSFHSGGGTGELFF TGTGCCAGCAGCTTCCATAGCGGGGGGGGCACCGGGGAGCTGTTTTTT
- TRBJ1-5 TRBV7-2 CASSLYQGQPQHF TGTGCCAGCAGCTTATATCAGGGGCAGCCCCAGCATTTT
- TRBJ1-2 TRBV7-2 CASSPPGFNYGYTF TGTGCCAGCAGCCCCCCAGGGTTTAACTATGGCTACACCTTC
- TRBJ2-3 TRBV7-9 CASTQYGSADTQYF TGTGCCAGCACCCAGTACGGGAGTGCAGATACGCAGTATTTT
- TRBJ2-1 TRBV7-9 CASSSWDYEQFF TGTGCCAGCAGCTCTTGGGACTATGAGCAGTTCTTC
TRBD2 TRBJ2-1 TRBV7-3 CASSLMTSGRSGGFF TGTGCCAGCAGCTTAATGACTAGCGGGAGGTCGGGTGGGTTCTTC
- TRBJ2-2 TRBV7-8 CASSPLAGSGELFF TGTGCCAGCAGCCCACTAGCTGGGAGCGGGGAGCTGTTTTTT
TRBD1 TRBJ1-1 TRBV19 CASSPRDRVTEAFF TGTGCCAGTAGTCCTCGGGACAGGGTTACTGAAGCTTTCTTT
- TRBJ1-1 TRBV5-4 CASSLVNTEAFF TGTGCCAGCAGCTTGGTGAACACTGAAGCTTTCTTT